This record looks at one TCR beta chain sequence and its context. It has no known antigen specificity. The sample holds no much larger clone one base away, and base qualities are not on file. The data originate from a study of blood T cell repertoires in COVID-19 (TCRdb year 2020). In terms of the full investigation: Samples from collaborators originated in the United States, Italy and Spain and spanned both the acute and convalescent phases of COVID-19. The material from the prospective study consisted of cDNA or gDNA derived from T cells, B-cell-depleted T cells, or PBMCs. The dataset comprised deeply sampled blood TCRbeta repertoires from subjects exposed to, actively infected with, or recovered from COVID-19. The repertoires were released in a freely available public database meant as a resource for research on the immune response to SARS-CoV-2. The samples were drawn from the first 160 participants of the ongoing ImmuneRACE study and from 950 to 1,500 subjects provided by 6 global collaborators. The sample metadata nearly always contained a de-identified subject ID, COVID-19 status, age in years and sex. Where available, HLA class I and class II types were obtained from metadata supplied by the sample provider rather than from assay-based typing.

Here is what the overall study found, with its caveats: The quantity of clinical and demographic metadata differed by source and by participant and was supplied without curation.

Participants in the prospective study were aged roughly 18 to 100 years, lived in over 20 United States geographic areas, and enrolled through a virtual design. In the prospective study, cohorts were assigned on the basis of participant-reported clinical history obtained from a screening survey and a study questionnaire. ImmuneRACE Cohort 3 recovered participants were defined by two consecutive negative NP/OP PCR tests, healthcare professional clearance, or symptom resolution. Mobile phlebotomists in the prospective study collected whole blood, serum and a nasopharyngeal or oropharyngeal swab from every participant. Additional blood draws and questionnaires over an approximately two-month period could optionally be provided by prospective study participants. Prospective study blood samples were shipped either frozen or at room temperature before DNA extraction. Sequences SEHNR (CDR1) and FQNEAQ (CDR2) are obtained from the germline V gene (reference sequence). The CDR3 spans 14 residues, from the cysteine through the phenylalanine. CDR3 DNA only is kept here, 42 bases in frame from base 1. The V end loses 1 base and the J end loses 4 bases, and a stretch of 10 bases separates them.

TCRbeta CDR3 regions were amplified from genomic DNA by means of the immunoSEQ Assay, a bias-controlled multiplex PCR. The authors' pipeline ran thus. Nucleated cell counts per sample were estimated from amplification of reference gene primers within the assay. To quantify the absolute abundance of each unique TCRbeta CDR3 rearrangement, sequence reads were collapsed and filtered. For each sample, productive Simpson clonality was calculated as the square root of Simpson's diversity index over productive rearrangements. TCRdb re-hosts the immuneACCESS table, in-frame sequences only. Its copies lack some clones; in the studies checked, an unresolved V gene accounts for under half of them, and the cause for the rest is not known. That table gives V, J and clone size, and the DNA gave D and trimming. The sample table records 150,000 to 200,000 clones; approximately 80% of these occur just once. The top ten clonotypes cover roughly 12% of the sample.

The rearrangement joined TRBV7-9 to TRBJ1-1; TRBD1 is a possible D gene, resting on 6 matching bases. Sequenced: PBMCs or T cells enriched from blood (not recorded which). The receptor was isolated from a man aged 45-65 years who had recovered from COVID-19. The DNA reads as follows: TGTGCCAGCAGCTTAGAGGGAGGGGGCACTGAAGCTTTCTTT. Protein translation: CASSLEGGGTEAFF.